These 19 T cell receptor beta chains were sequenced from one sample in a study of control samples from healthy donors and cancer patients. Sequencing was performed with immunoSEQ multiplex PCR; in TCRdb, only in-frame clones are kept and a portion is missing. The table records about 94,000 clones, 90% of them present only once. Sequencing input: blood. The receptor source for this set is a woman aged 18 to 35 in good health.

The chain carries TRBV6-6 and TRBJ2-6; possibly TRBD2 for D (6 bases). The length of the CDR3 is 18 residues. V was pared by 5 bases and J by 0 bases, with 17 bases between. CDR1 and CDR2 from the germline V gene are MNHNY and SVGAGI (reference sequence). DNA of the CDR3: TGTGCCAGCAGTCCCCTTGGGACTGTTCGCTCTGGGGCCAACGTCCTGACTTTC. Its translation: CASSPLGTVRSGANVLTF.

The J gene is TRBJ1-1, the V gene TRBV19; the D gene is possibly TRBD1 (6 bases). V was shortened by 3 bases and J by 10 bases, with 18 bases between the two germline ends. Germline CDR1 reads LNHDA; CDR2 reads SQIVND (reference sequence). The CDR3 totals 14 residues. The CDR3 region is CASSIKTGSPGAFF. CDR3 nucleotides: TGTGCCAGTAGTATTAAAACAGGGAGCCCGGGAGCTTTCTTT.

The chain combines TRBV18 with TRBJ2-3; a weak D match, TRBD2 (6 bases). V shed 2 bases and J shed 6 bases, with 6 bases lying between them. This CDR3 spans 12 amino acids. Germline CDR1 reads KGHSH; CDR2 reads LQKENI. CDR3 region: CASSPGRDTQYF. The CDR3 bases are TGTGCCAGCTCACCAGGGAGGGATACGCAGTATTTT.

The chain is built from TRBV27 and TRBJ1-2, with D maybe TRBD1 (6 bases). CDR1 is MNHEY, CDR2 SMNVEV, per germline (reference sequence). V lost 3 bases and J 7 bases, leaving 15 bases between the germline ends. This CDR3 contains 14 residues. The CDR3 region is CASSFQVGAGGYTF. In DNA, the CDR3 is TGTGCCAGCAGTTTCCAGGTGGGGGCGGGTGGCTACACCTTC.

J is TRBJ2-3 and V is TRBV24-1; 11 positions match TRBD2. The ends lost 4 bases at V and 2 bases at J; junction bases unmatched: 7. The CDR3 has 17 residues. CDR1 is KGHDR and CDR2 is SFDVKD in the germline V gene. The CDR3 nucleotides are TGTGCCACCAGTGACTCTCTAGCGGGGGGATACACAGATACGCAGTATTTT. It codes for CATSDSLAGGYTDTQYF.

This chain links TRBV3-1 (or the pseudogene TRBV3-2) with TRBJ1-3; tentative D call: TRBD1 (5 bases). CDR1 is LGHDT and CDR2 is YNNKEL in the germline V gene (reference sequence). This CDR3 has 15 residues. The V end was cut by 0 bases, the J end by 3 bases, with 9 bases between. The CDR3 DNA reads TGTGCCAGCAGCCAAGACGGGGCGATTGGAAACACCATATATTTT. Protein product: CASSQDGAIGNTIYF.

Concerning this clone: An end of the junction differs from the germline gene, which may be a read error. CDR3: CVTSRDHNTGELFF. The CDR3, as DNA: TGTGTCACCAGCAGGGACCACAACACCGGGGAGCTGTTTTTT. The rearrangement uses TRBV15 and TRBJ2-2; D is perhaps TRBD1 or TRBD2 (5 bases each). CDR3 length: 14 residues. The germline V gene has CDR1 LNHNV and CDR2 YYDKDF (reference sequence).

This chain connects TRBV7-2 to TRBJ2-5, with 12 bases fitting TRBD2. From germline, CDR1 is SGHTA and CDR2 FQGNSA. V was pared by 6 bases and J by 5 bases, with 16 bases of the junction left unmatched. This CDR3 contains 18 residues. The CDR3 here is CASRSGTSGSSGVETQYF. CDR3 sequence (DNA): TGTGCCAGCAGGTCCGGGACTAGCGGGTCCTCAGGGGTGGAGACCCAGTACTTC.

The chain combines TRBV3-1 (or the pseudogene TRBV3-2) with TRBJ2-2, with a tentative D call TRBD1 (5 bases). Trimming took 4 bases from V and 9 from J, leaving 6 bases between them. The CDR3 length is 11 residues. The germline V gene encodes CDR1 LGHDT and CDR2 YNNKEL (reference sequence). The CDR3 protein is CASSRGRELFF. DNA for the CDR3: TGTGCCAGCAGCCGGGGCCGGGAGCTGTTTTTT.

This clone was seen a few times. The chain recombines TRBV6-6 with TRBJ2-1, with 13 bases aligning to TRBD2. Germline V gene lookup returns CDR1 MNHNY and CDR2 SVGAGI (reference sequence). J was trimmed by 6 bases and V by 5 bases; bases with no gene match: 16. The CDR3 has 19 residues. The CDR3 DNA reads TGTGCCAGCAGTCTGCGGACTAGCGGGGGAGTTTACGGTCCCAATGAGCAGTTCTTC. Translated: CASSLRTSGGVYGPNEQFF.

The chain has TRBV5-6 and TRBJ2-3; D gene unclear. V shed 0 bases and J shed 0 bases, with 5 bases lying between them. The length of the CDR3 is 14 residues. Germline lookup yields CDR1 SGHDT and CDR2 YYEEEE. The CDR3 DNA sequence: TGTGCCAGCAGCTTGGGTTCTAGCACAGATACGCAGTATTTT. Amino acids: CASSLGSSTDTQYF.

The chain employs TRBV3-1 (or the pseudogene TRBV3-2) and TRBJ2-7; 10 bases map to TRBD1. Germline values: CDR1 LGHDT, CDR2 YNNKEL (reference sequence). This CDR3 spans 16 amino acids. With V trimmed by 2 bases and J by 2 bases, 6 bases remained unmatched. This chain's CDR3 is CASSQQTGTGAYEQYF. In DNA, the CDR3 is TGTGCCAGCAGCCAACAAACTGGGACAGGGGCCTACGAGCAGTACTTC.

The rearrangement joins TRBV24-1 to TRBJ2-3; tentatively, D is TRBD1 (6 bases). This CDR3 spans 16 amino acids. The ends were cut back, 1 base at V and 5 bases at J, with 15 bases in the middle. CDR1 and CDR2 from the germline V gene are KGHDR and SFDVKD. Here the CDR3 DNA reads TGTGCCACCAGTGATTTTGCAGGGGTAAACATAGATACGCAGTATTTT. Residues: CATSDFAGVNIDTQYF.

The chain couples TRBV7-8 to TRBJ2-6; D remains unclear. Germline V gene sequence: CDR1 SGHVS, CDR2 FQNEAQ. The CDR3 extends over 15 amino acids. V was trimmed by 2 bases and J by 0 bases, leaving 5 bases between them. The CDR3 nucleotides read TGTGCCAGCAGCTTATTCGCCTCTGGGGCCAACGTCCTGACTTTC. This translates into CASSLFASGANVLTF. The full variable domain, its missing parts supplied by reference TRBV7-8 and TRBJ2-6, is GAGVSQSPRYKVAKRGQDVALRCDPISGHVSLFWYQQALGQGPEFLTYFQNEAQLDKSGLPSDRFFAERPEGSVSTLKIQRTQQEDSAVYLCASSLFASGANVLTFGAGSRLTVL.

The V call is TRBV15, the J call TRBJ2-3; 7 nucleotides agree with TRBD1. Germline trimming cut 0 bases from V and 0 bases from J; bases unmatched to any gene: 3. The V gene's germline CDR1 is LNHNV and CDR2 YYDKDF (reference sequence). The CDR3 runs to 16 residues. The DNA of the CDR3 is TGTGCCACCAGCAGAGATAGGGACAGAAGCACAGATACGCAGTATTTT. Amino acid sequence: CATSRDRDRSTDTQYF.

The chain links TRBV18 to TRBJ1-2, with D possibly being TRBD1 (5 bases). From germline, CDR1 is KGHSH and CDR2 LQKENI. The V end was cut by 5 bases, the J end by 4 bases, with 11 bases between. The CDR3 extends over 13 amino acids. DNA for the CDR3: TGTGCCAGCTCATCGACCGGGGCCTATGGCTACACCTTC. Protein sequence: CASSSTGAYGYTF.

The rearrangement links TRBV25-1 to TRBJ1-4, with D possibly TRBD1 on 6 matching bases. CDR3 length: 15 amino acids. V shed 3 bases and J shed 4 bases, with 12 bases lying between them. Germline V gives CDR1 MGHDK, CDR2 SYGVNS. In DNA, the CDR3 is TGTGCCAGCAGTGATCACGGGGGCTATAATGAAAAACTGTTTTTT. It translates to CASSDHGGYNEKLFF.

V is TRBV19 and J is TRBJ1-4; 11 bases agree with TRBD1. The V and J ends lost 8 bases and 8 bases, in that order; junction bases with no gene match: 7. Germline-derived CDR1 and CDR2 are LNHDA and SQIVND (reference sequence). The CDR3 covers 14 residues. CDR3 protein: CASSRTGGGEKLFF. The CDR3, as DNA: TGTGCCAGTTCCCGGACAGGGGGCGGCGAAAAACTGTTTTTT.

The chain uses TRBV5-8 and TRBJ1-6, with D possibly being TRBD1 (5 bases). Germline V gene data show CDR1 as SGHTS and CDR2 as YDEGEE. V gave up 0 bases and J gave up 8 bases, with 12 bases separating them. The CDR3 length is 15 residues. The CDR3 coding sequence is TGTGCCAGCAGCTTGGGACAGAGGGCTTATTCACCCCTCCACTTT. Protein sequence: CASSLGQRAYSPLHF.